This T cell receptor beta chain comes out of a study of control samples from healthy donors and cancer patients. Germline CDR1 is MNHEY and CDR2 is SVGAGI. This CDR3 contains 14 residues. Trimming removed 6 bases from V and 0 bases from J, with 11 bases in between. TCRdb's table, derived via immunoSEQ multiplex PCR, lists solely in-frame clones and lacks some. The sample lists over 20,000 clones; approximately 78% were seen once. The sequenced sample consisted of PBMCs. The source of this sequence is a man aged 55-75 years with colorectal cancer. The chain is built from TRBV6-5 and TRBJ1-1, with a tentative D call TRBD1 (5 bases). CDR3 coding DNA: TGTGCCAGCAGAGCCGACAGCCTGAACACTGAAGCTTTCTTT. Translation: CASRADSLNTEAFF.